One TCR beta chain is described in this entry. Its antigen has not been determined. No quality values exist for individual bases; no much larger clone is one base distant. RNA was extracted using the RNeasy kit, and roughly 0.45 to 1 ug of the RNA was reverse transcribed with random hexamers. The immunoSEQ multiplex PCR assay, which covers 54 Vbeta and 13 Jbeta segments, was used to amplify TCR beta CDR3 regions. PCR amplification bias was corrected by using a synthetic template baseline for primer optimization and computational correction. Regarding the original processing steps: Reads were assigned to V, D and J genes according to IMGT and analyzed in immunoSEQ Analyzer, with only productive sequences retained. Clonality was calculated as one minus the Shannon entropy normalized by log2 of the number of productive unique sequences. For each patient and control, public and private clones were evaluated among the 100 most prevalent clones. Susac-specific clones were defined as absent from healthy and MS cohorts, 850 to 1,300 published viral clones and other ImmuneACCESS disease sequences. TCRdb ran its own pipeline on the public reads, namely fastp trimming at Q25 and MiXCR clone calling, and kept in-frame beta chains. Each entry is one CDR3 protein sequence, shown with its most common DNA and genes. The authors' filters were not applied to this entry. Recorded for this sample are around 140,000 distinct CDR3 sequences; roughly 80% of them occurred a single time. The top ten hold around 0.51% of the sample.

Trimming takes 5 bases off V and 5 bases off J; junction bases not matched to a gene: 8. The germline V gene (reference sequence) sets CDR1 to SEHNR and CDR2 to FQNEAQ. From the cysteine up to the phenylalanine, the CDR3 has a length of 14 residues. Only CDR3 DNA is held: 42 bases, read in frame from base 1. These data are taken from a study of CD8 T cells in Susac syndrome (dated by TCRdb to about 2019). Regarding the research as a whole: The study used repertoire sequencing to test whether antigen drove CD8+ T cell activation and differentiation in Susac syndrome. The clonality of the CD8+ T cell repertoire was compared across around twelve healthy donors, roughly 14 Susac syndrome patients and around 15 multiple sclerosis patients. General findings and caveats noted by the study authors: The number of individuals in the TCR sequencing and HLA analysis was recognized as being relatively small.

High-throughput TCR beta sequencing profiled peripheral blood CD8+ and CD4+ T cells from healthy donors, Susac syndrome patients and multiple sclerosis patients. The multiple sclerosis controls were treatment-naive patients whose relapsing-remitting disease, either stable or active, fulfilled the revised McDonald criteria. Bulk CD8+ and CD4+ T cells were purified magnetically by negative isolation, whereas CD8+ TEMRA cells were enriched by FACS. Blood was collected in EDTA tubes and processed within 24 hours, with PBMCs isolated through density gradient centrifugation. PBMCs intended for TCR sequencing were cryopreserved in liquid nitrogen and were subsequently thawed in a 37 degrees C water bath. The sorted or isolated CD4+, CD8+ and CD8+ TEMRA cells had a purity of 90% or higher.

The chain is assembled from TRBV7-9 and TRBJ1-1; TRBD1 aligns with 7 central bases. This clonotype was obtained from a human donor with multiple sclerosis. The sample taken for sequencing was CD8+ T cells from PBMCs. CDR3 protein: CASSPRDRLTEAFF. The DNA reads TGTGCCAGCAGCCCCCGGGACAGACTAACTGAAGCTTTCTTT.